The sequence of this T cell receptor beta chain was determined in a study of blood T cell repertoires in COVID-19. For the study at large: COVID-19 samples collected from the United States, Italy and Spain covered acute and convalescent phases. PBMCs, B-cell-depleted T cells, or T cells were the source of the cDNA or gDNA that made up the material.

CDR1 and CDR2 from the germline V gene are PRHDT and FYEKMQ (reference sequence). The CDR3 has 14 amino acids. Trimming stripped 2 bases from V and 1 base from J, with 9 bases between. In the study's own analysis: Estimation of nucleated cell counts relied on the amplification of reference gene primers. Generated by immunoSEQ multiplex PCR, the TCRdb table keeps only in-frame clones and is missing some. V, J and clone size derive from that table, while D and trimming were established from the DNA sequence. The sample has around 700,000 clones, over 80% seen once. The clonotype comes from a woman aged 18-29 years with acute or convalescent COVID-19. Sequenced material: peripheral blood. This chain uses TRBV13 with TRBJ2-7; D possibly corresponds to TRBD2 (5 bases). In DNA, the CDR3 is TGTGCCAGCAGCTTAAGAGGGCAGTCCTACGAGCAGTACTTC. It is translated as CASSLRGQSYEQYF.